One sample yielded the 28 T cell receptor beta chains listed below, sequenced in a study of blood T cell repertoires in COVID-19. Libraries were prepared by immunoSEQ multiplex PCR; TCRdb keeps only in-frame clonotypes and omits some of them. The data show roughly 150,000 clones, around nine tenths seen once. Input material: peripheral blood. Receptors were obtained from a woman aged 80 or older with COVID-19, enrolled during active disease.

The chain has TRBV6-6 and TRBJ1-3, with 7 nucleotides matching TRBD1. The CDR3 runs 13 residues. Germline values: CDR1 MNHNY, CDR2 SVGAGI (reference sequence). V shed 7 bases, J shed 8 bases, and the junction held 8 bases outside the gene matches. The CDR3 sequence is CASNKGAGDTIYF. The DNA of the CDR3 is TGTGCCAGCAATAAGGGGGCTGGGGACACCATATATTTT.

The chain's CDR3 is CASSMRTVTNSYEQYF. CDR3 coding DNA: TGTGCCAGTAGTATGCGGACAGTAACTAACTCCTACGAGCAGTACTTC. J is TRBJ2-7 and V is TRBV19; D might be TRBD1 (6 bases). V was cut by 3 bases and J by 0 bases, with 15 bases left in between. Per the germline V gene, CDR1 is LNHDA and CDR2 is SQIVND (reference sequence). The CDR3 covers 16 residues.

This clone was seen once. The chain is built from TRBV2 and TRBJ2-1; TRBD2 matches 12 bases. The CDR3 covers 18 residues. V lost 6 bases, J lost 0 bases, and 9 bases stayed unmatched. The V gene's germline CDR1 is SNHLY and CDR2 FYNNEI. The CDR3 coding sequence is TGTGCCAGCAGGTGGGCTAGCGGGAGGGGGGCCTCCTACAATGAGCAGTTCTTC. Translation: CASRWASGRGASYNEQFF. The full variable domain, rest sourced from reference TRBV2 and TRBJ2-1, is EPEVTQTPSHQVTQMGQEVILRCVPISNHLYFYWYRQILGQKVEFLVSFYNNEISEKSEIFDDQFSVERPDGSNFTLKIRSTKLEDSAMYFCASRWASGRGASYNEQFFGPGTRLTVL.

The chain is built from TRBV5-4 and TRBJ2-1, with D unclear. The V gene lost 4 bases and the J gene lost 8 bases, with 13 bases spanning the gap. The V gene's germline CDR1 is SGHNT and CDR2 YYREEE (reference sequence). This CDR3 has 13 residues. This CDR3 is CASSRRASYEQFF. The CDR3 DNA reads TGTGCCAGCAGCCGCAGAGCGAGCTATGAGCAGTTCTTC. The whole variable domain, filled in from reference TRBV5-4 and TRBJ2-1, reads ETGVTQSPTHLIKTRGQQVTLRCSSQSGHNTVSWYQQALGQGPQFIFQYYREEENGRGNFPPRFSGLQFPNYSSELNVNALELDDSALYLCASSRRASYEQFFGPGTRLTVL.

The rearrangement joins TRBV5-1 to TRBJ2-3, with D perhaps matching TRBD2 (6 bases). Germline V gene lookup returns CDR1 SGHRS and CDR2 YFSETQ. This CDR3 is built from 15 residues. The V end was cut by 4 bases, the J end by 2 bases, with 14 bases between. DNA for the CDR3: TGCGCCAGCAGCAGCCTTGCTAGCGACACAGATACGCAGTATTTT. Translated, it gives CASSSLASDTDTQYF.

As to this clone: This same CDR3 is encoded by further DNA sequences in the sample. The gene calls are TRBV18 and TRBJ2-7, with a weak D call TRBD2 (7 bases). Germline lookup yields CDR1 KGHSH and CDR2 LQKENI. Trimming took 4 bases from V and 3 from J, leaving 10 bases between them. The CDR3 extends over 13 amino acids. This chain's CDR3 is CASSREGGYEQYF. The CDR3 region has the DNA TGTGCCAGCTCACGGGAGGGGGGCTACGAGCAGTACTTC.

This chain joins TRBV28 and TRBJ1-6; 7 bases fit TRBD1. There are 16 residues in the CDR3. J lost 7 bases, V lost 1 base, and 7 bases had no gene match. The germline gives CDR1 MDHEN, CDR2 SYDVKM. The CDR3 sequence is CASSLSGGQWNSPLHF. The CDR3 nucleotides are TGTGCCAGCAGTTTATCCGGGGGACAGTGGAATTCACCCCTCCACTTT.

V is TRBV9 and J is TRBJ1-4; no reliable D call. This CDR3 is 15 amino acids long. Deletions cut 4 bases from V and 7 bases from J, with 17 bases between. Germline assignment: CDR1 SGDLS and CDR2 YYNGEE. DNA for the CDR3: TGTGCCAGCAGCCCCCGTTTCGGGGTGGGTGAAAAACTGTTTTTT. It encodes CASSPRFGVGEKLFF.

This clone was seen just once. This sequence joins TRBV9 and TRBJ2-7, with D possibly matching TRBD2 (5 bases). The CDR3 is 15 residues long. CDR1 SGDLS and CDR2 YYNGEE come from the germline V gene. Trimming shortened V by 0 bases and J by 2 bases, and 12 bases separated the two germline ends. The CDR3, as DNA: TGTGCCAGCAGCGTAGCGGCGGGTCGTACCTACGAGCAGTACTTC. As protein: CASSVAAGRTYEQYF.

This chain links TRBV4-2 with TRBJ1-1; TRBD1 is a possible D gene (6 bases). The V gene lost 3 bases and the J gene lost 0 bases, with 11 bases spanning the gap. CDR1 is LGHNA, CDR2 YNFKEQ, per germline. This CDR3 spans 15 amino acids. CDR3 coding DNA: TGTGCCAGCAGCCAGAACGACAGGCTGAACACTGAAGCTTTCTTT. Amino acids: CASSQNDRLNTEAFF.

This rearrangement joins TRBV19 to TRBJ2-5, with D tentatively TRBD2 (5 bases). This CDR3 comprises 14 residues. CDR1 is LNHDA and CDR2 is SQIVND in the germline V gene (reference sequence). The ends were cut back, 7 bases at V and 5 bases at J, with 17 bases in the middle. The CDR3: CASNPAGLVETQYF. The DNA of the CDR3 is TGTGCCAGTAACCCGGCGGGCCTTGTTGAGACCCAGTACTTC. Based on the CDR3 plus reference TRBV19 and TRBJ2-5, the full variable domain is DGGITQSPKYLFRKEGQNVTLSCEQNLNHDAMYWYRQDPGQGLRLIYYSQIVNDFQKGDIAEGYSVSREKKESFPLTVTSAQKNPTAFYLCASNPAGLVETQYFGPGTRLLVL.

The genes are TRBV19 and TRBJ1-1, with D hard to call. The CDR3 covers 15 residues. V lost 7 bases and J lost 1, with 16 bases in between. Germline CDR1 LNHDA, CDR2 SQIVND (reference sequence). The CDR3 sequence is CASNFGTRRNTEAFF. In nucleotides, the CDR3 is TGTGCCAGTAATTTCGGAACAAGGAGGAACACTGAAGCTTTCTTT.

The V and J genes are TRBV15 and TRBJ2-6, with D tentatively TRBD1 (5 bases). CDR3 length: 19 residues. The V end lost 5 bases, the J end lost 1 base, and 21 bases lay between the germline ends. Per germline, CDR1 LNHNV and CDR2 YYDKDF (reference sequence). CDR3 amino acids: CATSLEGVVGPSGANVLTF. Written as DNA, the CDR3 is TGTGCCACCAGCCTAGAAGGGGTAGTGGGTCCTTCTGGGGCCAACGTCCTGACTTTC.

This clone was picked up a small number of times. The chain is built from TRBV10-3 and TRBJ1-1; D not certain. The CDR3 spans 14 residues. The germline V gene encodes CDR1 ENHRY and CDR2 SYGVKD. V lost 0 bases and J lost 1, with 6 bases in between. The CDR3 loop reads CAISESHTNTEAFF. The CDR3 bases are TGTGCCATCAGTGAGTCTCACACGAACACTGAAGCTTTCTTT.

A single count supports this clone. CDR3 sequence reads: CASSPPTGEETQYF. The CDR3 nucleotides are TGTGCCAGCAGTCCCCCGACCGGAGAAGAGACCCAGTACTTC. The chain carries TRBV2 and TRBJ2-5; D gene uncertain. The CDR3 is 14 amino acids. The germline gives CDR1 SNHLY, CDR2 FYNNEI. Trimming stripped 5 bases from V and 3 bases from J, with 13 bases between.

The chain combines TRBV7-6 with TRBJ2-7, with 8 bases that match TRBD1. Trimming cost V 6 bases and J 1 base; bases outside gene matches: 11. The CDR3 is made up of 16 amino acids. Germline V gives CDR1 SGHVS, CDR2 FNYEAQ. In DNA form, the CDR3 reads TGTGCCAGCAGTTCCAGTTACCGGACAGGGTCCTACGAGCAGTACTTC. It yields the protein CASSSSYRTGSYEQYF. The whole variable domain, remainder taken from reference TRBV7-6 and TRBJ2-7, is GAGVSQSPRYKVTKRGQDVALRCDPISGHVSLYWYRQALGQGPEFLTYFNYEAQQDKSGLPNDRFSAERPEGSISTLTIQRTEQRDSAMYRCASSSSYRTGSYEQYFGPGTRLTVT.

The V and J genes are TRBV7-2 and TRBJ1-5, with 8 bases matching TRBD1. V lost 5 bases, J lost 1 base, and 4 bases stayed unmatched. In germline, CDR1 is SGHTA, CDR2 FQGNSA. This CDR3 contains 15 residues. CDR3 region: CASSPDRGSNQPQHF. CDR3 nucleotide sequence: TGTGCCAGCAGCCCCGACAGGGGCAGCAATCAGCCCCAGCATTTT.

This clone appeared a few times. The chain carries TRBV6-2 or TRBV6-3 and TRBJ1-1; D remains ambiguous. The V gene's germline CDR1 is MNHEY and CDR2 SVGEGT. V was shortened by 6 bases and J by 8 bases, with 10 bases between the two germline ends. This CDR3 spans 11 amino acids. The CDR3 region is CASSPPGEAFF. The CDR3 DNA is TGTGCCAGCAGCCCTCCGGGGGAAGCTTTCTTT.

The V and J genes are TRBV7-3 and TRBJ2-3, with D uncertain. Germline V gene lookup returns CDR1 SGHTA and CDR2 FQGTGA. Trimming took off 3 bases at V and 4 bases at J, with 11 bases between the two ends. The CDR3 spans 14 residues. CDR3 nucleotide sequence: TGTGCCAGCAGCTTTGCAAACCGGGCAGATACGCAGTATTTT. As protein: CASSFANRADTQYF.

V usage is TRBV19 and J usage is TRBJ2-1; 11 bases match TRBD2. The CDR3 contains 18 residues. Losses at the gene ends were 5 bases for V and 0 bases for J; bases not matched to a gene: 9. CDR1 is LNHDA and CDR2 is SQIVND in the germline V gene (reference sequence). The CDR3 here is CASSLPTSGMLSYNEQFF. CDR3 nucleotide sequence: TGTGCCAGTAGTTTACCGACTAGCGGGATGCTCTCCTACAATGAGCAGTTCTTC. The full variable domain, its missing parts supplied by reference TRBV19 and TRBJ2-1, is DGGITQSPKYLFRKEGQNVTLSCEQNLNHDAMYWYRQDPGQGLRLIYYSQIVNDFQKGDIAEGYSVSREKKESFPLTVTSAQKNPTAFYLCASSLPTSGMLSYNEQFFGPGTRLTVL.

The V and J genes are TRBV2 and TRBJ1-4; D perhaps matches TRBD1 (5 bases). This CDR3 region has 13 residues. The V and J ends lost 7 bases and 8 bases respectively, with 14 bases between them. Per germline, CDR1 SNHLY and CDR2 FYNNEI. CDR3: CASIREGNEKLFF. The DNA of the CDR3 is TGTGCCAGCATCAGGGAAGGGAACGAAAAACTGTTTTTT.

In DNA, the CDR3 is TGTGCCAGCAGCCAAGAAACAGGACTACAATTCTACGAGCAGTACTTC. It specifies CASSQETGLQFYEQYF. The chain recombines TRBV14 with TRBJ2-7; a possible D gene is TRBD2 (6 bases). V was cut by 0 bases and J by 3 bases, with 15 bases left in between. CDR1 is SGHDN and CDR2 is FVKESK in the germline V gene. This CDR3 has 16 amino acids.

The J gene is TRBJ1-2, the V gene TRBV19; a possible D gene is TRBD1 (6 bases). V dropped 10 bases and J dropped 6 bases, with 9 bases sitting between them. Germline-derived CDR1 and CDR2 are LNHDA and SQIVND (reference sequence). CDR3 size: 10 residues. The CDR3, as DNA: TGTGCCACCAACAGGGATGGCTACACCTTC. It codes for CATNRDGYTF.

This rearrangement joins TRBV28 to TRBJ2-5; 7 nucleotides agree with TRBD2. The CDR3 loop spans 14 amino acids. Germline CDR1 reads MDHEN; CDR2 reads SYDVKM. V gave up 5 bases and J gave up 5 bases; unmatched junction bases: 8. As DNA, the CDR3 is TGTGCCAGCAGTAGTGGGAGGGCCAGGGAGACCCAGTACTTC. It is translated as CASSSGRARETQYF. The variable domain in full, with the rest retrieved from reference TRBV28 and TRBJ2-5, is DVKVTQSSRYLVKRTGEKVFLECVQDMDHENMFWYRQDPGLGLRLIYFSYDVKMKEKGDIPEGYSVSREKKERFSLILESASTNQTSMYLCASSSGRARETQYFGPGTRLLVL.

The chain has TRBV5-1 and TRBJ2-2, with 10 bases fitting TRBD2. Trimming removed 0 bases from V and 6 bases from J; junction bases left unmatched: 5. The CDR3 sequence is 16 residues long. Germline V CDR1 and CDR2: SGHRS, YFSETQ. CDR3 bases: TGCGCCAGCAGCTTGGCCACTAGCGGGAAGGCCGGGGAGCTGTTTTTT. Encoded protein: CASSLATSGKAGELFF.

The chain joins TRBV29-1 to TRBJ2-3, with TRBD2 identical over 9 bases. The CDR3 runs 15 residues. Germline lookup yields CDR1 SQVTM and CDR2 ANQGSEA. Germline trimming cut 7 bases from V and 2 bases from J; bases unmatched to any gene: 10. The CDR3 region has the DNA TGCAGCGCCGCAAATCTAGCGGGAACCACAGATACGCAGTATTTT. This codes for CSAANLAGTTDTQYF.

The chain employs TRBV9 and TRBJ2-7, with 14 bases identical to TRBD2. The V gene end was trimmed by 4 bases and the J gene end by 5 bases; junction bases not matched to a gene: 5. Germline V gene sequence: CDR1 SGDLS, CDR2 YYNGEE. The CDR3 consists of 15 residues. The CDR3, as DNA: TGTGCCAGCAGCCAGACTAGCGGGAGGGCCCACGAGCAGTACTTC. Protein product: CASSQTSGRAHEQYF. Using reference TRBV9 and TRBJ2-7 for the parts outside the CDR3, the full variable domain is DSGVTQTPKHLITATGQRVTLRCSPRSGDLSVYWYQQSLDQGLQFLIQYYNGEERAKGNILERFSAQQFPDLHSELNLSSLELGDSALYFCASSQTSGRAHEQYFGPGTRLTVT.

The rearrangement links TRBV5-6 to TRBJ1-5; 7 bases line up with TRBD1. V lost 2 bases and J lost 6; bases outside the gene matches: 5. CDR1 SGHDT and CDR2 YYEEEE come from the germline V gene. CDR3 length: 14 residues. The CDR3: CASSFGQASQPQHF. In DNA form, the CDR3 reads TGTGCCAGCAGCTTTGGACAGGCAAGTCAGCCCCAGCATTTT.